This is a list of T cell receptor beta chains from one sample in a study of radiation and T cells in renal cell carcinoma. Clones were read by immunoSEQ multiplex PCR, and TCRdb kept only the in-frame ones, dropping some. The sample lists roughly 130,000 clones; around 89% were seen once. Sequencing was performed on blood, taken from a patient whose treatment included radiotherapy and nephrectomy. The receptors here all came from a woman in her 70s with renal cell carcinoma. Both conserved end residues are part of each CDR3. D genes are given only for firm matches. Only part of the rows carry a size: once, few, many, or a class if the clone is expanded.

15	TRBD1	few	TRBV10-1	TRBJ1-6	TGCGCCAGCAGTGAGCCAGGACAGGGAGATTCACCCCTCCACTTT	CASSEPGQGDSPLHF
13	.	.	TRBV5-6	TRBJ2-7	TGTGCCAGCAGCTTGGGGGGACTGGGGGAGCAGTACTTC	CASSLGGLGEQYF
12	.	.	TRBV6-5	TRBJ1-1	TGTGCCAGCAGTTACTCGACGACTGAAGCTTTCTTT	CASSYSTTEAFF
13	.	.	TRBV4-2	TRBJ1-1	TGTGCCAGCAGCCAAGATTGGGGAACTGAAGCTTTCTTT	CASSQDWGTEAFF
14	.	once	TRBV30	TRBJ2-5	TGTGCCTGGACTCGACAGCTGCTGCAAGAGACCCAGTACTTC	CAWTRQLLQETQYF
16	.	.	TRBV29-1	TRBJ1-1	TGCAGCGCCCTGAGCGTTCAGGGGAGGGGGAACACTGAAGCTTTCTTT	CSALSVQGRGNTEAFF
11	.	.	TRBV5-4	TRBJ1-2	TGTGCCAGCAGTGAGGACTATGGCTACACCTTC	CASSEDYGYTF
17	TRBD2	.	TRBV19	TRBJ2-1	TGTGCCAGTAGTCCAGGGACTAGCGGTGTGCACTACAATGAGCAGTTCTTC	CASSPGTSGVHYNEQFF
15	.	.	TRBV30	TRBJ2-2	TGTGCCTGGAGTGTATGGGGGGGCCGGACCGGGGAGCTGTTTTTT	CAWSVWGGRTGELFF
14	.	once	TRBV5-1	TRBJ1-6	TGCGCCAGCAGCTTGGGGAACACCAATTCACCCCTCCACTTT	CASSLGNTNSPLHF
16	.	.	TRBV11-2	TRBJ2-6	TGTGCCAGCAGCTTAGCGGCGAGGAGCGGGGCCAACGTCCTGACTTTC	CASSLAARSGANVLTF
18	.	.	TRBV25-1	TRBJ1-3	TGTGCCAGCAGTGAATCAGTTGGGCGGGGAAACTCTGGAAACACCATATATTTT	CASSESVGRGNSGNTIYF
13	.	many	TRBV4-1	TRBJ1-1	TGCGCCAGCAGCCGGACAGCGAACACTGAAGCTTTCTTT	CASSRTANTEAFF
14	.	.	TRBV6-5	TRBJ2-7	TGTGCCAGCCCAAGGGCGCCGGGTTCCTACGAGCAGTACTTC	CASPRAPGSYEQYF
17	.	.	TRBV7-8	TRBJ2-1	TGTGCCAGCAGCCGAAACGACAGGAGTTCTTCCTACAATGAGCAGTTCTTC	CASSRNDRSSSYNEQFF
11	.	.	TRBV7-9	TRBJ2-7	TGTGCCAGCAGTCGCACCTACGAGCAGTACTTC	CASSRTYEQYF
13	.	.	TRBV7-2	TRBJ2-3	TGTGCCAGCAGCTTCCAACAGTCTGGCACGCAGTATTTT	CASSFQQSGTQYF
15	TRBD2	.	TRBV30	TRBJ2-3	TGTGCCCGTGGACTAGCGGGGGCCCACACAGATACGCAGTATTTT	CARGLAGAHTDTQYF
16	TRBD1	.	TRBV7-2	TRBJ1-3	TGTGCCAGCAGCCCGCAGGGGGCCCCCTCTGGAAACACCATATATTTT	CASSPQGAPSGNTIYF
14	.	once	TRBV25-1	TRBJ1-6	TGTGCCAGCAGGTCGGTAGGGGAAAGTTCACCCCTCCACTTT	CASRSVGESSPLHF
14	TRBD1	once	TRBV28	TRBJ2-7	TGTGCCAGCAGAACCGGGACAGGGGCACACGAGCAGTACTTC	CASRTGTGAHEQYF
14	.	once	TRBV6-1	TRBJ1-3	TGTGCCAGCAGTCTTTGGGGATCTGGAAACACCATATATTTT	CASSLWGSGNTIYF